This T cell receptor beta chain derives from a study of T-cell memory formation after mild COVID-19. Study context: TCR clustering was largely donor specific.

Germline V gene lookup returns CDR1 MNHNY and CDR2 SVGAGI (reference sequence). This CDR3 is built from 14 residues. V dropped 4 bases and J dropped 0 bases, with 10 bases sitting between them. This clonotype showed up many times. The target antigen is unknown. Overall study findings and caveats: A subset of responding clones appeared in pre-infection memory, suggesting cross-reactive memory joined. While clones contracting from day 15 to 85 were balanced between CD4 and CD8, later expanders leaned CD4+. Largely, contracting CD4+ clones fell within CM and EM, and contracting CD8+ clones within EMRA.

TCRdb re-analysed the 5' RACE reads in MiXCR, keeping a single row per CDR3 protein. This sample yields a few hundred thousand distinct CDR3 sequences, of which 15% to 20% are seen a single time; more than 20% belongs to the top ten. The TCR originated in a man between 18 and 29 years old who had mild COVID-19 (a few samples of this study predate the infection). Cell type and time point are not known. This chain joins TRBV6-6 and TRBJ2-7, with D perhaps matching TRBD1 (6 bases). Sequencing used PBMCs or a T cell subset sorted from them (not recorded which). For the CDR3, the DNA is TGTGCCAGCAGTTCGACAGGATTCTCCTACGAGCAGTACTTC. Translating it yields CASSSTGFSYEQYF.